This T cell receptor (beta chain) originates from a study of blood T cell repertoires in COVID-19 (dated by TCRdb to 2018 to 2020). About the full investigation: Samples from collaborators originated in the United States, Italy and Spain and spanned both the acute and convalescent phases of COVID-19. The material from the prospective study consisted of cDNA or gDNA derived from T cells, B-cell-depleted T cells, or PBMCs. Deeply sampled blood TCRbeta repertoires from subjects exposed to, actively infected with, or recovered from COVID-19 were included in the dataset. The repertoires were released in a freely available public database meant as a resource for research on the immune response to SARS-CoV-2. The samples were drawn from two sources: the first 160 participants of the ongoing ImmuneRACE study, and fewer than 1,500 subjects contributed by 6 global collaborators. Nearly every sample came with metadata listing a de-identified subject ID, COVID-19 status, age in years and sex. HLA class I and class II types, where available, came from metadata supplied by the sample provider rather than from assay-based typing. Overall study outcomes, separate from this receptor: The amount of clinical and demographic metadata varied by source and participant and was provided uncurated.

One collaborating source in Seattle enrolled patients during active infection and followed them longitudinally through the course of disease. The collaborating institutions used their own protocols to collect whole blood in K2EDTA tubes. For TCRbeta analysis, collaborators shipped samples as frozen whole blood, isolated PBMCs, or DNA extracted from either of those sample types. The immunoSEQ Assay, a bias-controlled multiplex PCR, was used to amplify TCRbeta CDR3 regions from genomic DNA. For the original study's pipeline: The number of nucleated cells in each sample was estimated by amplification of reference gene primers within the assay. Sequence reads were collapsed and filtered to measure the absolute abundance of every unique TCRbeta CDR3 rearrangement. Productive Simpson clonality was computed per sample as the square root of Simpson's diversity index over productive rearrangements. TCRdb re-hosts the immuneACCESS table, in-frame sequences only. Its copies lack some clones; in the studies checked, an unresolved V gene accounts for under half of them, and the cause for the rest is not known. V and J calls and clone size are given by that table; D and trimming were obtained from the DNA. Counted in this sample were about 120,000 clones; 90% of them appeared once. The top ten clonotypes cover 3.5% to 4% of the sample.

A remark on this clone: There is no known antigen for this receptor. No base-level quality is on record; no much larger clone is a single base apart.

V ends up 0 bases short and J 7 bases short, with an unmatched junction base count of 5. CDR1 is given as SGHRS and CDR2 as YFSETQ, both from the germline V gene. The CDR3 runs 14 amino acids, cysteine and phenylalanine included. The CDR3 DNA has 42 bases and is translated from base 1. The sequenced sample was peripheral blood. This sequence uses TRBV5-1 and TRBJ1-2, with 8 middle bases fitting TRBD1. The source of this sequence is a woman in her fifties or sixties with COVID-19, enrolled during active disease. For the CDR3, the sequence is CASSLDGQGRGYTF. The DNA sequence reads TGCGCCAGCAGCTTGGATGGACAGGGACGTGGCTACACCTTC.